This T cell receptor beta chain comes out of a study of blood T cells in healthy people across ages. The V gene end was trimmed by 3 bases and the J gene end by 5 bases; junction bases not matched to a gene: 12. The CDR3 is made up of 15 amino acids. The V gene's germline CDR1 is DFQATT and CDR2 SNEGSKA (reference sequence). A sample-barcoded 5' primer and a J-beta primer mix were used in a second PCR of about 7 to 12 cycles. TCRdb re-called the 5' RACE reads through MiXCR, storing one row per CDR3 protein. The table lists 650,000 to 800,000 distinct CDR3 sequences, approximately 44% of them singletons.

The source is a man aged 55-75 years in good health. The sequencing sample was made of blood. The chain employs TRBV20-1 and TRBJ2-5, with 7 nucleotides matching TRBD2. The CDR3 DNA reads TGCAGTGCTAGGGGGGGATCGGGGGGAGGCGAGACCCAGTACTTC. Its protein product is CSARGGSGGGETQYF.